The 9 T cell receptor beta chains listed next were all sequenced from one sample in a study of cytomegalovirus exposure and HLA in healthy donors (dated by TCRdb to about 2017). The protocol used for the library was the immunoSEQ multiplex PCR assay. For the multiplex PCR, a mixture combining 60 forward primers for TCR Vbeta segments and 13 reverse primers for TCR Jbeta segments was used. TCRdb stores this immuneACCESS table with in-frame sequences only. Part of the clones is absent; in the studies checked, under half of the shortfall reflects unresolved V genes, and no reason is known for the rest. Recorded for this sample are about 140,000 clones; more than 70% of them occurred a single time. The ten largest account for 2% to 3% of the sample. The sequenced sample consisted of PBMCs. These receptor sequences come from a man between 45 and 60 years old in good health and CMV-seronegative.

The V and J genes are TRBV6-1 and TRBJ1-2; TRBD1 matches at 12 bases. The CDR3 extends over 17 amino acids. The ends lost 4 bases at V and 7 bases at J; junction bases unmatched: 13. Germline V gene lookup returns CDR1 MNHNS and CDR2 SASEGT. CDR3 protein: CASSGPGQGARSLGYTF. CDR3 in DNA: TGTGCCAGCAGTGGACCGGGACAGGGGGCGCGGAGTCTTGGCTACACCTTC.

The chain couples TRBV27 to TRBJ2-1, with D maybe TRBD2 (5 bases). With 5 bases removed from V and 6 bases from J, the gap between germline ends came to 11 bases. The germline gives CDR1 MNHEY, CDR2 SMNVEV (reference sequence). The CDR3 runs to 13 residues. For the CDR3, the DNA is TGTGCCAGCAGTAAAGCGGTCGGCAATGAGCAGTTCTTC. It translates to CASSKAVGNEQFF.

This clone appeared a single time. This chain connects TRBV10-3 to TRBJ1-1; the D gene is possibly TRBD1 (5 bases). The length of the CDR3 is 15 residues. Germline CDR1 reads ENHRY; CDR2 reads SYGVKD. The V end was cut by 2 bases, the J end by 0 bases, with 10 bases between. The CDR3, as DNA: TGTGCCATCAGTGAGGTCTCAGGGATGAACACTGAAGCTTTCTTT. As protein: CAISEVSGMNTEAFF.

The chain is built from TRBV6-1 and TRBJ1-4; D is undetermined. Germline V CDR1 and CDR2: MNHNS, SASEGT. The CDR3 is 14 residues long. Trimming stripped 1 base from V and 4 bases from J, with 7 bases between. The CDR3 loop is CASSEGSVNEKLFF. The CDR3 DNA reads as TGTGCCAGCAGTGAAGGGAGCGTTAATGAAAAACTGTTTTTT.

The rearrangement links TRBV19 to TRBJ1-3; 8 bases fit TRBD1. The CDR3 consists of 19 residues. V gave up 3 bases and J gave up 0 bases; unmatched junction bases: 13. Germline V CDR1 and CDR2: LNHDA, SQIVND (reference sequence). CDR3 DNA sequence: TGTGCCAGTAGTATCGGGACAGGCCAACTCCGATTCTCTGGAAACACCATATATTTT. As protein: CASSIGTGQLRFSGNTIYF.

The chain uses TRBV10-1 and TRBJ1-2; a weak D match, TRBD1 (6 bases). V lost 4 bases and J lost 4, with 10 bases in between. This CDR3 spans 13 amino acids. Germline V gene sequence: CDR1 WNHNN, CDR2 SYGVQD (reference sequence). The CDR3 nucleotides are TGCGCCAGCAGTGCTCAGGGGACCTATGGCTACACCTTC. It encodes CASSAQGTYGYTF.

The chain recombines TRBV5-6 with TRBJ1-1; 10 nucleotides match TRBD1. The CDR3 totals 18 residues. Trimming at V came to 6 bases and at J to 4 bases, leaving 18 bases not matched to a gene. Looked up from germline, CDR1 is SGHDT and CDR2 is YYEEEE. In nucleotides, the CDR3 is TGTGCCAGCACCTGGGGGCCGACAGGGGGCAAGGGTATCACTGAAGCTTTCTTT. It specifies CASTWGPTGGKGITEAFF.

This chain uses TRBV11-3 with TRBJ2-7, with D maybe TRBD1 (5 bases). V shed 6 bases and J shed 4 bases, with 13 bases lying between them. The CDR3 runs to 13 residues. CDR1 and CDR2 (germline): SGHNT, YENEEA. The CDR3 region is CASSVREWYEQYF. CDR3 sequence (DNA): TGTGCCAGCAGTGTCAGGGAATGGTACGAGCAGTACTTC.

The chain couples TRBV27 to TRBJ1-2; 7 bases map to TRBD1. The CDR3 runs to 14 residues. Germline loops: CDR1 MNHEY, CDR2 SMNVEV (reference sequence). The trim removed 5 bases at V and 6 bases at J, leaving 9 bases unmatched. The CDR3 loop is CASSTRQGNNGYTF. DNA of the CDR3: TGTGCCAGCAGTACTAGACAGGGCAATAATGGCTACACCTTC.